These 5 T cell receptor beta chains share one sample of origin, sequenced in a study of molecular identifiers for immune sequencing clone quantification. A single record per CDR3 protein comes from TCRdb applying MiXCR to the PCR reads. The profile shows 460,000 or so distinct CDR3 sequences, about 25% of them singletons. The sequencing sample was made of naive CD8+ T cells from blood, with Jurkat cell RNA spiked in. Stated subset: FACS-sorted CD8+CD4-CCR7+CD45RA+ naive T cells. The receptors shown here come from a human donor in good health. Some libraries in this study had Jurkat cell RNA spiked in.

This clonotype was observed a handful of times. The chain links TRBV29-1 to TRBJ1-3; D not certain. V lost 1 base, J lost 0 bases, and 10 bases lay in between. Per germline, CDR1 SQVTM and CDR2 ANQGSEA. The CDR3 spans 15 residues. This CDR3 is CSVEGLGSSGNTIYF. The DNA of the CDR3 is TGCAGCGTTGAAGGTTTAGGGAGCTCTGGAAACACCATATATTTT.

To note about this clonotype: At one boundary the junction diverges from the germline segment, which might be a read error. CDR3 protein: CASSSGRDTLTYEQSF. The DNA for the CDR3 is TGTGCCAGCAGCTCCGGCCGGGACACGCTCACCTACGAGCAGTCCTTC. The rearrangement joins TRBV11-2 to TRBJ2-7; TRBD1 is a possible D gene (6 bases). CDR3 length: 16 residues. Looked up from germline, CDR1 is SGHAT and CDR2 is FQNNGV.

In this sample, this clonotype turned up many times. The rearrangement joins TRBV27 to TRBJ1-1; 7 bases map to TRBD1. V lost 6 bases, J lost 0 bases, and 7 bases stayed unmatched. Germline V lookup: CDR1 MNHEY, CDR2 SMNVEV (reference sequence). The CDR3 covers 15 residues. Here the CDR3 reads CASSSAGGLNTEAFF. The CDR3 nucleotides are TGTGCCAGCAGCAGCGCAGGGGGTCTGAACACTGAAGCTTTCTTT.

A few counts support this clonotype. The chain recombines TRBV23-1 with TRBJ1-1; 8 bases map to TRBD1. TRBV23-1 counts as an open reading frame of uncertain function. CDR3 length: 16 residues. Trimming at V came to 3 bases and at J to 1 base, leaving 7 bases not matched to a gene. The CDR3 loop is CASSHPLGQENTEAFF. CDR3 bases: TGCGCCAGCAGTCACCCACTGGGACAGGAGAACACTGAAGCTTTCTTT.

This clonotype was detected a few times. The rearrangement joins TRBV11-3 to TRBJ2-1, with D maybe TRBD1 (6 bases). Looked up from germline, CDR1 is SGHNT and CDR2 is YENEEA. The CDR3 covers 17 residues. V lost 1 base and J lost 0, with 13 bases in between. The CDR3 DNA reads TGTGCCAGCAGCTTAGGCAGGGGCACAAGCTCCTACAATGAGCAGTTCTTC. Protein product: CASSLGRGTSSYNEQFF.